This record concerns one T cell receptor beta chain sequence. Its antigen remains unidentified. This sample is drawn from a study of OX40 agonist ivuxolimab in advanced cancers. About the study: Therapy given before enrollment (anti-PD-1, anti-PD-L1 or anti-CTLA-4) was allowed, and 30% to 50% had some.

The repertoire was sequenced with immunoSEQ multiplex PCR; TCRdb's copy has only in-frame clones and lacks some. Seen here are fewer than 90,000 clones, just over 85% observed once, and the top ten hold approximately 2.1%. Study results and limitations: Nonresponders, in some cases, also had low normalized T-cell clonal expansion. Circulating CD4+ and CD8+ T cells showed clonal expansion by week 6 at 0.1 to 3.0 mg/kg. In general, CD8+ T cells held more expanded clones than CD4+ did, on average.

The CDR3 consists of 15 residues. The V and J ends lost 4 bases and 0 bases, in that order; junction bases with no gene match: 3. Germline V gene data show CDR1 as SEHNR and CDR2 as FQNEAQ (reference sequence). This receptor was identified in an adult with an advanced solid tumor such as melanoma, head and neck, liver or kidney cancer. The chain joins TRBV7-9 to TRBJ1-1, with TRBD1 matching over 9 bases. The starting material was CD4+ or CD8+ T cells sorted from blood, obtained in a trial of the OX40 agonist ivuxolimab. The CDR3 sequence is CASSSDRGMNTEAFF. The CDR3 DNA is TGTGCCAGCAGCTCCGACAGGGGGATGAACACTGAAGCTTTCTTT.